This is a list of T cell receptor beta chains from one sample in a study of blood T cell repertoires in COVID-19. Profiled with immunoSEQ multiplex PCR; TCRdb holds only in-frame clones, not every one. The repertoire holds approximately 240,000 clones, with more than 80% as singletons. The sequenced material came from peripheral blood. All receptors derive from a human donor in a cohort sampled during active COVID-19. Each CDR3 is given with its conserved first and last residue. Fields, in order: clone size, J gene, D gene, V gene, CDR3 protein, CDR3 DNA. The D gene is left open where the match is weak. The listing skips clone size in some rows; elsewhere it reads once, few, many or a size class.

clone_size: .; j_call: TRBJ2-7; d_call: .; v_call: TRBV9; cdr3_aa: CASSTRPLAEQYF; cdr3_nt: TGTGCCAGCTCTACTAGACCCCTCGCCGAGCAGTACTTC
clone_size: .; j_call: TRBJ2-2; d_call: TRBD2; v_call: TRBV28; cdr3_aa: CASSYLAGGSTGELFF; cdr3_nt: TGTGCCAGCAGCTATCTAGCGGGAGGATCCACCGGGGAGCTGTTTTTT
clone_size: once; j_call: TRBJ2-7; d_call: TRBD2; v_call: TRBV15; cdr3_aa: CATSRVAGVYEQYF; cdr3_nt: TGTGCCACCAGCAGAGTAGCGGGAGTATACGAGCAGTACTTC
clone_size: once; j_call: TRBJ2-1; d_call: .; v_call: TRBV10-3; cdr3_aa: CALGSGESEQFF; cdr3_nt: TGTGCCCTCGGCTCCGGGGAGAGTGAGCAGTTCTTC
clone_size: .; j_call: TRBJ2-7; d_call: TRBD1; v_call: TRBV7-9; cdr3_aa: CASSLAFRDRPYEQYF; cdr3_nt: TGTGCCAGCAGCTTAGCATTCCGGGACAGGCCCTACGAGCAGTACTTC
clone_size: .; j_call: TRBJ2-5; d_call: TRBD2; v_call: TRBV5-4; cdr3_aa: CASRPPGTSGSETQYF; cdr3_nt: TGTGCCAGCAGACCTCCCGGGACTAGCGGGAGCGAGACCCAGTACTTC
clone_size: few; j_call: TRBJ1-2; d_call: TRBD1; v_call: TRBV7-9; cdr3_aa: CASSLNQQGGAGGYTF; cdr3_nt: TGTGCCAGCAGCTTAAACCAACAGGGGGGAGCCGGTGGCTACACCTTC
clone_size: .; j_call: TRBJ1-3; d_call: .; v_call: TRBV18; cdr3_aa: CASSAGSGNTIYF; cdr3_nt: TGTGCCAGCTCGGCGGGGTCTGGAAACACCATATATTTT
clone_size: once; j_call: TRBJ2-7; d_call: .; v_call: TRBV27; cdr3_aa: CASSLTGYEQYF; cdr3_nt: TGTGCCAGCAGTTTAACAGGCTACGAGCAGTACTTC
clone_size: .; j_call: TRBJ2-7; d_call: .; v_call: TRBV14; cdr3_aa: CASSQASEGKQYF; cdr3_nt: TGTGCCAGCAGCCAAGCCTCGGAGGGGAAGCAGTACTTC
clone_size: .; j_call: TRBJ2-7; d_call: TRBD1; v_call: TRBV2; cdr3_aa: CASRARRDSSYEQYF; cdr3_nt: TGTGCCAGCAGGGCGAGACGGGACAGCTCCTACGAGCAGTACTTC
clone_size: .; j_call: TRBJ2-1; d_call: .; v_call: TRBV12-3/TRBV12-4; cdr3_aa: CASTVKLGLEQFF; cdr3_nt: TGTGCCAGCACCGTGAAATTGGGGCTTGAGCAGTTCTTC
clone_size: .; j_call: TRBJ2-2; d_call: .; v_call: TRBV9; cdr3_aa: CASSVATNLNTGELFF; cdr3_nt: TGTGCCAGCAGCGTAGCCACGAACTTGAACACCGGGGAGCTGTTTTTT
clone_size: .; j_call: TRBJ2-7; d_call: .; v_call: TRBV5-5; cdr3_aa: CASSLVIDEQYF; cdr3_nt: TGTGCCAGCAGCTTGGTTATAGACGAGCAGTACTTC
clone_size: .; j_call: TRBJ1-1; d_call: .; v_call: TRBV6-2/TRBV6-3; cdr3_aa: CASSWNRFGEAFF; cdr3_nt: TGTGCCAGCAGTTGGAACAGGTTCGGTGAAGCTTTCTTT
clone_size: many; j_call: TRBJ1-1; d_call: .; v_call: TRBV5-1; cdr3_aa: CASSLALRGNTEAFF; cdr3_nt: TGCGCCAGCAGCTTGGCCCTACGCGGTAACACTGAAGCTTTCTTT
clone_size: few; j_call: TRBJ2-2; d_call: TRBD1; v_call: TRBV7-7; cdr3_aa: CASSPGTGGVLTGELFF; cdr3_nt: TGTGCTAGCAGTCCTGGGACAGGGGGCGTCTTAACCGGGGAGCTGTTTTTT
clone_size: .; j_call: TRBJ1-5; d_call: .; v_call: TRBV10-3; cdr3_aa: CAISESVQGNQPQHF; cdr3_nt: TGTGCCATCAGTGAGTCGGTCCAGGGCAATCAGCCCCAGCATTTT
clone_size: .; j_call: TRBJ2-1; d_call: TRBD1; v_call: TRBV10-3; cdr3_aa: CAISESPGQGGNEQFF; cdr3_nt: TGTGCCATCAGTGAGTCCCCGGGACAGGGGGGGAATGAGCAGTTCTTC
clone_size: .; j_call: TRBJ2-5; d_call: TRBD1; v_call: TRBV24-1; cdr3_aa: CATSDFGQGKETQYF; cdr3_nt: TGTGCCACCAGTGATTTCGGACAGGGGAAAGAGACCCAGTACTTC
clone_size: .; j_call: TRBJ1-2; d_call: .; v_call: TRBV4-2; cdr3_aa: CASTNGQAEGGYTF; cdr3_nt: TGTGCCAGCACCAACGGGCAGGCCGAGGGTGGCTACACCTTC
clone_size: .; j_call: TRBJ2-7; d_call: .; v_call: TRBV18; cdr3_aa: CASSPSSYEQYF; cdr3_nt: TGTGCCAGCTCACCCAGCTCCTACGAGCAGTACTTC
clone_size: many; j_call: TRBJ1-2; d_call: .; v_call: TRBV19; cdr3_aa: CASTRGSRQGYTF; cdr3_nt: TGTGCCAGTACTCGAGGCAGCCGGCAAGGCTACACCTTC
clone_size: many; j_call: TRBJ1-1; d_call: .; v_call: TRBV6-5; cdr3_aa: CAALRGGNTEAFF; cdr3_nt: TGTGCCGCCCTAAGAGGGGGGAACACTGAAGCTTTCTTT
clone_size: .; j_call: TRBJ1-2; d_call: TRBD1; v_call: TRBV27; cdr3_aa: CASSAGTGKWSF; cdr3_nt: TGTGCCAGCAGTGCCGGGACAGGGAAATGGTCCTTC
clone_size: few; j_call: TRBJ1-2; d_call: TRBD1; v_call: TRBV24-1; cdr3_aa: CATSDLSWDRGFEGYTF; cdr3_nt: TGTGCCACCAGTGATTTGTCGTGGGACAGGGGATTCGAAGGCTACACCTTC
clone_size: .; j_call: TRBJ2-5; d_call: .; v_call: TRBV18; cdr3_aa: CASSPYREETQYF; cdr3_nt: TGTGCCAGCTCACCCTACAGGGAAGAGACCCAGTACTTC
clone_size: .; j_call: TRBJ2-1; d_call: TRBD1; v_call: TRBV7-9; cdr3_aa: CASSSTGGAINEQFF; cdr3_nt: TGTGCCAGCAGCTCGACAGGGGGCGCAATCAATGAGCAGTTCTTC
clone_size: .; j_call: TRBJ2-1; d_call: .; v_call: TRBV12-3/TRBV12-4; cdr3_aa: CASSDGLSRIF; cdr3_nt: TGTGCCAGCAGTGATGGACTATCGAGGATCTTC
clone_size: .; j_call: TRBJ2-3; d_call: TRBD1; v_call: TRBV29-1; cdr3_aa: CSVTGTGGRDTQYF; cdr3_nt: TGCAGCGTTACCGGGACAGGGGGCAGAGATACGCAGTATTTT
clone_size: .; j_call: TRBJ1-1; d_call: .; v_call: TRBV13; cdr3_aa: CASKETAMNTEAFF; cdr3_nt: TGTGCCAGCAAGGAGACAGCGATGAACACTGAAGCTTTCTTT
clone_size: few; j_call: TRBJ1-5; d_call: TRBD1; v_call: TRBV24-1; cdr3_aa: CATSSGTGGDQPQHF; cdr3_nt: TGTGCCACCTCCTCCGGGACAGGGGGCGATCAGCCCCAGCATTTT
clone_size: .; j_call: TRBJ2-1; d_call: TRBD2; v_call: TRBV19; cdr3_aa: CASKPSGGHDEQFF; cdr3_nt: TGTGCCAGTAAACCTAGCGGAGGACACGATGAGCAGTTCTTC
clone_size: .; j_call: TRBJ2-6; d_call: .; v_call: TRBV7-2; cdr3_aa: CASSEYRHQTGAGANVLTF; cdr3_nt: TGTGCCAGCAGCGAATACCGGCACCAAACCGGAGCTGGGGCCAACGTCCTGACTTTC
clone_size: .; j_call: TRBJ2-1; d_call: TRBD2; v_call: TRBV20-1; cdr3_aa: CSASRGGSRGEQFF; cdr3_nt: TGCAGTGCTAGTCGGGGGGGGAGTCGCGGTGAGCAGTTCTTC
clone_size: .; j_call: TRBJ1-2; d_call: TRBD1; v_call: TRBV12-3/TRBV12-4; cdr3_aa: CASSIGQDYGYTF; cdr3_nt: TGTGCCAGCAGTATTGGACAGGACTATGGCTACACCTTC
clone_size: .; j_call: TRBJ1-1; d_call: TRBD1; v_call: TRBV19; cdr3_aa: CASTRPGNRGGEAFF; cdr3_nt: TGTGCCAGTACCAGACCCGGGAACAGGGGTGGTGAAGCTTTCTTT
clone_size: .; j_call: TRBJ2-2; d_call: .; v_call: TRBV6-5; cdr3_aa: CASSYSAVFTGELFF; cdr3_nt: TGTGCCAGCAGTTACTCAGCGGTTTTCACCGGGGAGCTGTTTTTT
clone_size: .; j_call: TRBJ1-1; d_call: TRBD1; v_call: TRBV5-1; cdr3_aa: CASSLSGRGVEAFF; cdr3_nt: TGCGCCAGCAGCCTAAGCGGCAGGGGGGTTGAAGCTTTCTTT
clone_size: many; j_call: TRBJ2-5; d_call: .; v_call: TRBV18; cdr3_aa: CASSLALEETQYF; cdr3_nt: TGTGCCAGCTCCCTCGCGTTGGAAGAGACCCAGTACTTC
clone_size: .; j_call: TRBJ2-2; d_call: .; v_call: TRBV7-7; cdr3_aa: CASSPWRGPAGTGELFF; cdr3_nt: TGTGCTAGCAGCCCTTGGCGAGGACCCGCGGGCACCGGGGAGCTGTTTTTT
clone_size: .; j_call: TRBJ2-7; d_call: TRBD2; v_call: TRBV7-2; cdr3_aa: CASSFRPTSGHSYEQYF; cdr3_nt: TGTGCCAGCAGCTTTAGACCCACTAGCGGCCATTCCTACGAGCAGTACTTC
clone_size: .; j_call: TRBJ2-3; d_call: TRBD2; v_call: TRBV5-4; cdr3_aa: CASSLGGLADETQYF; cdr3_nt: TGTGCCAGCAGCTTGGGAGGACTAGCGGACGAAACCCAGTATTTT
clone_size: .; j_call: TRBJ2-2; d_call: TRBD1; v_call: TRBV10-2; cdr3_aa: CASRTNSTGYTGELFF; cdr3_nt: TGCGCCAGCCGTACCAACTCGACAGGGTACACCGGGGAGCTGTTTTTT
clone_size: .; j_call: TRBJ1-6; d_call: TRBD1; v_call: TRBV7-9; cdr3_aa: CASSLGQGIDSPLHF; cdr3_nt: TGTGCCAGCAGCTTAGGACAGGGGATAGATTCACCCCTCCACTTT
clone_size: many; j_call: TRBJ2-3; d_call: TRBD1; v_call: TRBV19; cdr3_aa: CASSRTGSGDTQYF; cdr3_nt: TGTGCCAGTAGTCGGACAGGGTCAGGGGATACGCAGTATTTT
clone_size: once; j_call: TRBJ1-6; d_call: .; v_call: TRBV27; cdr3_aa: CASSLLGGRNSPLHF; cdr3_nt: TGTGCCAGCAGTTTATTGGGGGGGCGTAATTCACCCCTCCACTTT
clone_size: .; j_call: TRBJ1-2; d_call: TRBD1; v_call: TRBV5-4; cdr3_aa: CASSSRGRLVYGYTF; cdr3_nt: TGTGCCAGCAGCTCGAGGGGGCGCCTCGTCTATGGCTACACCTTC
clone_size: .; j_call: TRBJ2-5; d_call: TRBD1; v_call: TRBV28; cdr3_aa: CASGGTGGWEETQYF; cdr3_nt: TGTGCCAGCGGCGGGACAGGGGGCTGGGAGGAGACCCAGTACTTC
clone_size: .; j_call: TRBJ1-1; d_call: .; v_call: TRBV5-3; cdr3_aa: CARSPGPDSRMNTEAFF; cdr3_nt: TGTGCCAGAAGCCCAGGGCCGGACAGCCGCATGAACACTGAAGCTTTCTTT
clone_size: .; j_call: TRBJ2-1; d_call: TRBD2; v_call: TRBV28; cdr3_aa: CASSLAGVSNEQFF; cdr3_nt: TGTGCCAGCAGTTTAGCGGGAGTAAGCAATGAGCAGTTCTTC